These T cell receptor beta chains were read from a single sample in a study of blood T cell repertoires in COVID-19. Clones were read by immunoSEQ multiplex PCR, and TCRdb kept only the in-frame ones, dropping some. Among about 200,000 clones, 92% were seen once, and the ten largest hold around 0.85%. Sequences were obtained from peripheral blood. These TCRs come from a man aged 55 to 69 with COVID-19, enrolled during active disease. Each CDR3 is given with its conserved first and last residue. The D gene is left open where the match is weak. Some rows have no size entry. The others give once, few or many, or a class for an expanded clone.

>TRBD2|TRBJ2-7|NA|TRBV18
TGTGCCAGCTCACGCCCGGAGCGGGGGTCGTTCTCCTACGAGCAGTACTTC
CASSRPERGSFSYEQYF
>TRBD2|TRBJ2-1|NA|TRBV19
TGTGCCAGTAGTATACCCTGGACTAGCCGGGATAATGAGCAGTTCTTC
CASSIPWTSRDNEQFF
>NA|TRBJ2-2|NA|TRBV7-9
TGTGCCAGCAGCCCAGGGGAGTCGAACACCGGGGAGCTGTTTTTT
CASSPGESNTGELFF
>TRBD1|TRBJ1-1|NA|TRBV3-1/TRBV3-2
TGTGCCAGCAGGGGACCCGGGACAGGGGACACTGAAGCTTTCTTT
CASRGPGTGDTEAFF
>TRBD2|TRBJ2-7|NA|TRBV5-5
TGTGCCAGCAGCTTGGAGATGGTAAGACTAGCGGTATCCTACGAGCAGTACTTC
CASSLEMVRLAVSYEQYF
>NA|TRBJ1-1|NA|TRBV18
TGTGCCAGCTCACCGGGGCAACAGAACACTGAAGCTTTCTTT
CASSPGQQNTEAFF
>NA|TRBJ1-6|NA|TRBV27
TGTGCCAGCAGTCTCTCGGGTGGGGGGATTAATTCACCCCTCCACTTT
CASSLSGGGINSPLHF
>TRBD1|TRBJ1-2|NA|TRBV19
TGTGCCAGTAGTCCTTCGAGCGCAGGGGGCAAGAGAGGCTACACCTTC
CASSPSSAGGKRGYTF
>NA|TRBJ2-7|NA|TRBV19
TGTGCCAGTAGTATCGGAGCATCAGGGGCCCCCTACGAGCAGTACTTC
CASSIGASGAPYEQYF
>NA|TRBJ2-7|NA|TRBV11-2
TGTGCCAGCAGCTTAGATCTCAACAGGGTTACTTACGAGCAGTACTTC
CASSLDLNRVTYEQYF
>TRBD1|TRBJ2-2|NA|TRBV3-1/TRBV3-2
TGTGCCAGCAGCCGGCTCCGGGACAGGGAGGCCGGGGAGCTGTTTTTT
CASSRLRDREAGELFF
>TRBD2|TRBJ2-7|NA|TRBV11-1
TGTGCCAGCAGCAGCGCCGGGACTAGCGGTTCCTACGAGCAGTACTTC
CASSSAGTSGSYEQYF
>TRBD2|TRBJ2-1|NA|TRBV5-6
TGTGCCAGCAGCTCCTATCGGACTAGCGGGGGGGTCATGCAGTTCTTC
CASSSYRTSGGVMQFF
>NA|TRBJ1-2|NA|TRBV11-2
TGTGCCAGCAGCCCCATCGGGGTGCATGGCTACACCTTC
CASSPIGVHGYTF
>NA|TRBJ2-3|NA|TRBV2
TGTGCCAGCAGTCCCGCGAGGAGCACAGATACGCAGTATTTT
CASSPARSTDTQYF
>TRBD1|TRBJ1-6|NA|TRBV6-5
TGTGCCAGCACGGAACAGGGACAGATAAATTCACCCCTCCACTTT
CASTEQGQINSPLHF
>TRBD1|TRBJ2-7|NA|TRBV19
TGTGCCAGTAGTGCCTTGACAGGGGAATACGAGCAGTACTTC
CASSALTGEYEQYF
>TRBD2|TRBJ2-2|NA|TRBV18
TGTGCCAGCTCACCGCCGGGACTAGCGGGCTCGAACACCGGGGAGCTGTTTTTT
CASSPPGLAGSNTGELFF
>NA|TRBJ1-3|NA|TRBV3-1/TRBV3-2
TGTGCCAGCAGCCAAGTCGTGGAGTCTGGAAACACCATATATTTT
CASSQVVESGNTIYF
>NA|TRBJ1-2|NA|TRBV2
TGTGCCAGCAGCGACACAGGGATAGGCTACACCTTC
CASSDTGIGYTF
>TRBD1|TRBJ1-3|NA|TRBV2
TGTGCCAGCAGACCTAGACAGGGTATTTCTGGAAACACCATATATTTT
CASRPRQGISGNTIYF
>TRBD2|TRBJ2-7|NA|TRBV30
TGTGCCTGGAGTCCTCCCCCGGCGGGGGCCCCCGGACTAGCGTCCTACGAGCAGTACTTC
CAWSPPPAGAPGLASYEQYF
>NA|TRBJ1-2|once|TRBV11-2
TGTGCCAGCAGCTTAGATCGAGGAGGCTACACCTTC
CASSLDRGGYTF
>NA|TRBJ1-1|NA|TRBV6-2/TRBV6-3
TGTGCCAGCAGTTTTGAGAACGGGGGATTGAACACTGAAGCTTTCTTT
CASSFENGGLNTEAFF
>TRBD2|TRBJ2-2|NA|TRBV7-9
TGTGCCAGCAGCTTAGGAGGAGCGGGAGGAAGCCGGGAGCTGTTTTTT
CASSLGGAGGSRELFF
>NA|TRBJ1-2|NA|TRBV18
TGTGCCAGCTCCCGGGAAACAGGGAGTGATGGCTACACCTTC
CASSRETGSDGYTF
>TRBD2|TRBJ2-5|NA|TRBV3-1/TRBV3-2
TGTGCCAGCAGCCTTAGGACTAGCGGGGAAGAGACCCAGTACTTC
CASSLRTSGEETQYF
>TRBD2|TRBJ2-1|NA|TRBV4-2
TGTGCCAGCAGCCAAGATTTGACTAGCGGGAGAAATGAGCAGTTCTTC
CASSQDLTSGRNEQFF
>NA|TRBJ1-1|NA|TRBV28
TGTGCCAGCAGTTTAAGGGCTCGGGGCACTGAAGCTTTCTTT
CASSLRARGTEAFF
>NA|TRBJ2-3|NA|TRBV28
TGTGCCAGCAGTTTATCAGGGGGCACAGATACGCAGTATTTT
CASSLSGGTDTQYF
>TRBD1|TRBJ1-2|NA|TRBV6-4
TGTGCCAGCAGTGAAGGGACAGGGATCGGGGGCTACACCTTC
CASSEGTGIGGYTF
>TRBD1|TRBJ1-6|NA|TRBV5-1
TGCGCCAGCAGCCGCGGACAGGGGGCGGTGGATTCACCCCTCCACTTT
CASSRGQGAVDSPLHF
>NA|TRBJ2-1|NA|TRBV1
TGCACCAGCAGCCACTGCTTCAGCGGGAGCTCGAATGAGCAGTTCTTC
CTSSHCFSGSSNEQFF
>NA|TRBJ2-7|NA|TRBV6-5
TGTGCCAGCAGGACACGGGACACCCGCTACGAGCAGTACTTC
CASRTRDTRYEQYF
>TRBD1|TRBJ1-4|NA|TRBV6-6
TGTGCCAGCACTGACAGGGTTGCAACTAATGAAAAACTGTTTTTT
CASTDRVATNEKLFF
>NA|TRBJ2-1|NA|TRBV11-2
TGTGCCAGCAGCCGATTAGCGGTATCTTATGTTTACAATGAGCAGTTCTTC
CASSRLAVSYVYNEQFF
>TRBD1|TRBJ1-1|NA|TRBV2
TGTGCCAGCAGTGAATGGACAGGTTTCACTGAAGCTTTCTTT
CASSEWTGFTEAFF
>TRBD1|TRBJ1-6|NA|TRBV29-1
TGCAGCGTCGGACAGGGTTATAATTCACCCCTCCACTTT
CSVGQGYNSPLHF
>TRBD1|TRBJ2-2|NA|TRBV7-6
TGTGCCAGCAGCCTTGGATTAGCAGGGGGCTCCGGGGAGCTGTTTTTT
CASSLGLAGGSGELFF
>NA|TRBJ1-2|NA|TRBV6-2/TRBV6-3
TGTGCCAGCAGTTACTCGAAACAGAGCTATGGCTACACCTTC
CASSYSKQSYGYTF
>TRBD2|TRBJ2-4|NA|TRBV19
TGTGCCAGTAGTAACCCCGGCTGGGGTAGCGGGGAGGGAGTTGGCAAAAACATTCAGTACTTC
CASSNPGWGSGEGVGKNIQYF
>NA|TRBJ1-5|NA|TRBV4-1
TGCGCCAGCAGCCAAGATTTGGAGGGTCCGAATCAGCCCCAGCATTTT
CASSQDLEGPNQPQHF
>TRBD1|TRBJ2-7|NA|TRBV4-2
TGTGCCAGCAGCTCCCGGGACAGTGTCTACGAGCAGTACTTC
CASSSRDSVYEQYF
>NA|TRBJ2-7|NA|TRBV21-1
TGTGCCAGCAGCAAGATCACGGCGGGCCTTTCCTACGAGCAGTACTTC
CASSKITAGLSYEQYF
>TRBD2|TRBJ2-7|NA|TRBV4-3
TGCGCCAGCAGCCAAGCAGGTACTAGCGGCTACGAGCAGTACTTC
CASSQAGTSGYEQYF
>NA|TRBJ2-2|NA|TRBV3-1/TRBV3-2
TGTGCCAGCAGCCCGACCGGGGGAGCGAACACCGGGGAGCTGTTTTTT
CASSPTGGANTGELFF
>TRBD1|TRBJ2-5|NA|TRBV3-1/TRBV3-2
TGTGCCAGCAGCCACACCACCCCCGCGACAGGGGAGACCCAGTACTTC
CASSHTTPATGETQYF
>NA|TRBJ2-7|NA|TRBV18
TGTGCCAGCTCACCTCCGTCTAACTCCTACGAGCAGTACTTC
CASSPPSNSYEQYF
>NA|TRBJ2-7|NA|TRBV7-9
TGTGCCAGCAGCTTAGTGCCACCGGGACTCGGCTCCTACGAGCAGTACTTC
CASSLVPPGLGSYEQYF
>NA|TRBJ2-3|NA|TRBV27
TGTGCCAGCCGGCAGGGGGGATCTAGCACAGATACGCAGTATTTT
CASRQGGSSTDTQYF
>NA|TRBJ2-7|NA|TRBV4-2
TGTGCCAGCAGCCAAGGACTTACGAGCTCCTACGAGCAGTACTTC
CASSQGLTSSYEQYF
>NA|TRBJ2-7|NA|TRBV9
TGTGCCAGCAGCGTAGGGCACCCCTACGAGCAGTACTTC
CASSVGHPYEQYF
>NA|TRBJ2-7|once|TRBV5-8
TGTGCCGGAAGGGAGGCAGGCCCGAGCTCCTACGAGCAGTACTTC
CAGREAGPSSYEQYF